The 29 T cell receptor beta chains below all came from one sample that was sequenced in a study of response to subunit inactivated influenza vaccine. TCRdb reprocessed the RT-PCR reads with MiXCR, giving one entry per CDR3 protein. The data hold 450,000 to 500,000 distinct CDR3 sequences, with about 10% observed a single time. Sequencing was performed on PBMCs from blood, taken 40 to 50 days after vaccination. These receptors were taken from a man aged 45-65 years who received an inactivated influenza vaccine.

This chain connects TRBV4-3 to TRBJ2-7, with 8 bases lining up with TRBD1. Germline V gene sequence: CDR1 LGHNA, CDR2 YSLEER. CDR3 length equals 13 residues. J lost 9 bases, V lost 4 bases, and 8 bases had no gene match. CDR3 sequence (DNA): TGCGCCAGCAGCCCAGATCAGGGGGCGCGGCAGTACTTC. This codes for CASSPDQGARQYF.

This clonotype was detected ten times or more. The chain uses TRBV24-1 and TRBJ2-1, with D unclear. The CDR3 loop spans 13 amino acids. Trimming cost V 9 bases and J 3 bases, with 11 bases left between them. Germline V gene data show CDR1 as KGHDR and CDR2 as SFDVKD. CDR3 region: CATSPAYYNEQFF. CDR3 coding DNA: TGTGCCACCTCTCCGGCATACTACAATGAGCAGTTCTTC.

This clonotype was detected a few times. The genes are TRBV7-2 and TRBJ2-3; TRBD2 might be the D (7 bases). Trimming cost V 5 bases and J 5 bases, with 11 bases left between them. Germline V CDR1 and CDR2: SGHTA, FQGNSA. The CDR3 is made up of 13 amino acids. The CDR3 protein is CASSRGAGDTQYF. Written as DNA, the CDR3 is TGTGCCAGCAGCCGGGGGGCGGGAGATACGCAGTATTTT.

This clonotype was picked up many times. The V gene is TRBV12-3 or TRBV12-4, the J gene TRBJ2-2; maybe TRBD1 (5 bases). V shed 6 bases and J shed 7 bases, with 15 bases lying between them. The CDR3 is made up of 14 amino acids. DNA for the CDR3: TGTGCCAGCAGAGCTCCAGGGTCGGTCGGGGAGCTGTTTTTT. It yields the protein CASRAPGSVGELFF.

This clonotype appeared a few times. The chain employs TRBV12-3 or TRBV12-4 and TRBJ2-3; 7 bases line up with TRBD1. The CDR3 loop spans 15 amino acids. With V trimmed by 1 base and J by 1 base, 2 bases remained unmatched. CDR3 nucleotide sequence: TGTGCCAGCAGTTTAGGGGACAGTCGCACAGATACGCAGTATTTT. As protein: CASSLGDSRTDTQYF.

The genes are TRBV9 and TRBJ2-5, with D perhaps being TRBD1 or TRBD2 (5 bases each). CDR3 length: 15 residues. CDR1 is SGDLS, CDR2 YYNGEE, per germline. V shed 4 bases and J shed 4 bases, with 17 bases lying between them. The CDR3: CASSMTVFRGETQYF. DNA for the CDR3: TGTGCCAGCAGCATGACAGTCTTCCGGGGAGAGACCCAGTACTTC.

This clonotype was observed a handful of times. The CDR3 DNA follows: TGCAGCGGAGGGGTGGGGCAAGAGACCCAGTACTTC. Translating gives CSGGVGQETQYF. V is TRBV29-1 and J is TRBJ2-5; D is perhaps TRBD1 or TRBD2 (5 bases each). The CDR3 has 12 amino acids. The V end was cut by 7 bases, the J end by 2 bases, with 11 bases between. The germline CDR1 and CDR2 sequences are SQVTM and ANQGSEA.

There are a few counts of this clonotype. The J gene is TRBJ2-3, the V gene TRBV29-1; 7 bases are shared with TRBD1. The CDR3 runs to 14 residues. Per germline, CDR1 SQVTM and CDR2 ANQGSEA. V trimming: 4 bases; J trimming: 2 bases; junction bases outside the gene matches: 6. CDR3 DNA sequence: TGCAGCGTTGGCCGACAGGGCCTCACAGATACGCAGTATTTT. This sequence encodes CSVGRQGLTDTQYF.

As DNA, the CDR3 is TGTGCCAGCAGCTTAACGGGAGCTAGCGGGATGGGGTACCAAGAGACCCAGTACTTC. It is translated as CASSLTGASGMGYQETQYF. The chain combines TRBV7-3 with TRBJ2-5; 9 bases align to TRBD2. The CDR3 consists of 19 residues. V shed 0 bases, J shed 0 bases, and the junction held 11 bases outside the gene matches. CDR1 is SGHTA and CDR2 is FQGTGA in the germline V gene.

This clonotype came up a few times. The chain has TRBV29-1 and TRBJ1-2; D is possibly TRBD1 (5 bases). Germline V gene sequence: CDR1 SQVTM, CDR2 ANQGSEA. The CDR3 totals 13 residues. The ends were cut back, 6 bases at V and 8 bases at J, with 19 bases in the middle. The CDR3 DNA is TGCAGCGTCGCCCAGGTGGTGGGGGACGGCTACACCTTC. This sequence encodes CSVAQVVGDGYTF.

A few counts support this clonotype. The chain carries TRBV18 and TRBJ1-5; the D is unclear. Trimming shortened V by 2 bases and J by 3 bases, and 14 bases separated the two germline ends. CDR1 and CDR2 (germline): KGHSH, LQKENI. The CDR3 length is 16 residues. The CDR3 region has the DNA TGTGCCAGCTCACCAAGTGTCAGAACAGCCAATCAGCCCCAGCATTTT. Protein: CASSPSVRTANQPQHF.

The V gene is TRBV5-1, the J gene TRBJ2-6, with 10 bases matching TRBD1. The CDR3 is made up of 18 amino acids. V dropped 3 bases and J dropped 3; count of bases not matched to a gene: 9. Germline V gives CDR1 SGHRS, CDR2 YFSETQ. The CDR3 is CASSSSTGGGIGANVLTF. CDR3 sequence (DNA): TGCGCCAGCAGCTCTTCGACAGGGGGCGGAATTGGGGCCAACGTCCTGACTTTC.

The chain links TRBV7-7 to TRBJ2-2; unclear D gene. Looked up from germline, CDR1 is SSHAT and CDR2 is FNYEAQ (reference sequence). This CDR3 has 15 residues. The germline V and J ends were trimmed by 5 bases and 2 bases, with 12 bases remaining between them. The CDR3 sequence is CASSQEGPNTGELFF. For the CDR3, the DNA is TGTGCCAGCAGCCAGGAAGGACCAAACACCGGGGAGCTGTTTTTT.

J is TRBJ2-7 and V is TRBV20-1, with 8 bases lining up with TRBD1. The V gene end was trimmed by 2 bases and the J gene end by 8 bases; junction bases not matched to a gene: 8. The CDR3 is 13 residues long. Germline lookup yields CDR1 DFQATT and CDR2 SNEGSKA (reference sequence). CDR3 sequence: CSARPLDREQQYF. CDR3 sequence (DNA): TGCAGTGCTAGACCCCTGGACAGGGAGCAGCAGTACTTC.

This chain uses TRBV28 with TRBJ1-1; maybe TRBD1 (5 bases). The CDR3 runs 12 residues. CDR1 and CDR2 from the germline V gene are MDHEN and SYDVKM. With 10 bases removed from V and 0 bases from J, the gap between germline ends came to 9 bases. CDR3 nucleotides: TGTGCCACCACGGGGGTGAACACTGAAGCTTTCTTT. Translation: CATTGVNTEAFF.

The J gene is TRBJ2-2, the V gene TRBV18; D possibly corresponds to TRBD1 (6 bases). CDR3 length: 16 residues. Trimming removed 6 bases at V and 4 bases at J, with 18 bases between. The germline CDR1 and CDR2 sequences are KGHSH and LQKENI. The CDR3 region is CASSRSGQSGTGELFF. The CDR3 coding sequence is TGTGCCAGCTCGCGTTCTGGACAGTCGGGCACCGGGGAGCTGTTTTTT. Combining the CDR3 with reference TRBV18 and TRBJ2-2 gives the whole variable domain NAGVMQNPRHLVRRRGQEARLRCSPMKGHSHVYWYRQLPEEGLKFMVYLQKENIIDESGMPKERFSAEFPKEGPSILRIQQVVRGDSAAYFCASSRSGQSGTGELFFGEGSRLTVL.

This clonotype has just a few counts. One end of the junction fails to match germline, which may point to a read error. The chain couples TRBV20-1 to TRBJ2-5, with 7 bases lining up with TRBD2. The length of the CDR3 is 16 residues. Germline V gene data show CDR1 as DFQATT and CDR2 as SNEGSKA (reference sequence). DNA for the CDR3: TGCAGTGCTAGTACTAGCGTGGTGGCCCACCACGAGACCCAGTACTTC. Residues: CSASTSVVAHHETQYF.

This clonotype was counted at least ten times. CDR3 DNA: TGTGCCAGCAGCCAAGATCCAGTCGGGGGCACAGGGCTGCGCTATGGCTACACCTTC. Translated: CASSQDPVGGTGLRYGYTF. The chain joins TRBV4-2 to TRBJ1-2; a weak D match, TRBD1 (6 bases). V lost 0 bases to trimming and J lost 4 bases, with 24 bases between them. The germline V gene encodes CDR1 LGHNA and CDR2 YNFKEQ. This CDR3 is 19 amino acids long.

DNA for the CDR3: TGTGCCAGCAACAAGAAGGGGACAAGGACTAGCTGGCTCCGGGGCAAAAACATTCAGTACTTC. It translates to CASNKKGTRTSWLRGKNIQYF. The J gene is TRBJ2-4, the V gene TRBV28; 8 bases align to TRBD2. Germline CDR1 is MDHEN and CDR2 is SYDVKM. After removal of 7 bases from V and 3 bases from J, the junction contained 26 bases not matched to a gene. The CDR3 totals 21 residues.

The chain carries TRBV2 and TRBJ2-5, with D uncertain. This CDR3 region has 13 residues. V was trimmed by 4 bases and J by 5 bases, leaving 11 bases between them. Germline loops: CDR1 SNHLY, CDR2 FYNNEI. Written as DNA, the CDR3 is TGTGCCAGCAGTGTGGTACCGAACGAGACCCAGTACTTC. This gives the protein CASSVVPNETQYF.

The rearrangement links TRBV7-3 to TRBJ2-7; 9 nucleotides match TRBD1. Germline CDR1 and CDR2: SGHTA and FQGTGA. The CDR3 is made up of 14 amino acids. Trimming removed 3 bases from V and 6 bases from J; junction bases left unmatched: 6. CDR3 region: CASSLTGTGSEQYF. The CDR3 DNA sequence: TGTGCCAGCAGCTTGACAGGGACAGGGAGCGAGCAGTACTTC.

This clonotype was found once. V gene TRBV7-8 combines with J gene TRBJ1-3, with 10 nucleotides matching TRBD1. The CDR3 loop spans 17 amino acids. Trimming took 0 bases from V and 1 from J; bases not matched to a gene: 3. CDR1 and CDR2 (germline): SGHVS, FQNEAQ. CDR3 in amino acids: CASSLADRGRSGNTIYF. As DNA, the CDR3 is TGTGCCAGCAGCTTAGCCGACAGGGGGCGGTCTGGAAACACCATATATTTT.

The gene calls are TRBV16 and TRBJ1-1; 9 bases are a match to TRBD1. With V trimmed by 4 bases and J by 6 bases, 9 bases remained unmatched. The CDR3 totals 15 residues. CDR1 and CDR2 (germline): KGHSY, FQNENV. The CDR3 DNA reads TGTGCCAGCAGCCCTTTACAGGGGGCGCGGGCTGAAGCTTTCTTT. Residues: CASSPLQGARAEAFF.

The V call is TRBV7-9, the J call TRBJ2-2; D is possibly TRBD1 (6 bases). CDR3 length equals 14 residues. Germline V gene data show CDR1 as SEHNR and CDR2 as FQNEAQ (reference sequence). Between the trimmed V and J ends, which lost 6 bases and 5 bases, there was a span of 13 bases. The CDR3 region is CASRPPGDTGELFF. In DNA, the CDR3 is TGTGCCAGCAGACCTCCAGGGGATACCGGGGAGCTGTTTTTT. The full variable domain, with the rest looked up from reference TRBV7-9 and TRBJ2-2, is DTGVSQNPRHKITKRGQNVTFRCDPISEHNRLYWYRQTLGQGPEFLTYFQNEAQLEKSRLLSDRFSAERPKGSFSTLEIQRTEQGDSAMYLCASRPPGDTGELFFGEGSRLTVL.

This clonotype has more than one count but fewer than ten. The chain joins TRBV28 to TRBJ2-7, with D perhaps matching TRBD1 (5 bases). V lost 5 bases, J lost 0 bases, and 20 bases lay in between. The CDR3 loop spans 17 amino acids. Per the germline V gene, CDR1 is MDHEN and CDR2 is SYDVKM. The CDR3 here is CASSPLTLGVDSYEQYF. DNA of the CDR3: TGTGCCAGCAGTCCTTTAACTTTAGGGGTGGACTCCTACGAGCAGTACTTC. The full variable domain, with the rest looked up from reference TRBV28 and TRBJ2-7, is DVKVTQSSRYLVKRTGEKVFLECVQDMDHENMFWYRQDPGLGLRLIYFSYDVKMKEKGDIPEGYSVSREKKERFSLILESASTNQTSMYLCASSPLTLGVDSYEQYFGPGTRLTVT.

Ten or more counts support this clonotype. This chain uses TRBV29-1 with TRBJ1-1; D is unresolved. Germline values: CDR1 SQVTM, CDR2 ANQGSEA. The CDR3 consists of 10 residues. Trimming removed 3 bases at V and 8 bases at J, with 7 bases between. The CDR3 region is CSVEAAEAFF. The CDR3 DNA reads TGCAGCGTTGAGGCAGCGGAAGCTTTCTTT.

This clonotype was seen only a few times. The CDR3 DNA sequence: TGTGCCAGCAGCCTTAAACTAGCGGGAGGGCCCAATGAGCAGTTCTTC. The encoded protein is CASSLKLAGGPNEQFF. V is TRBV3-1 and J is TRBJ2-1; 13 bases are shared with TRBD2. Trimming took 4 bases from V and 6 from J; bases not matched to a gene: 6. The CDR3 spans 16 residues. The germline V gene has CDR1 LGHDT and CDR2 YNNKEL (reference sequence).

This chain uses TRBV11-2 with TRBJ2-1; perhaps TRBD2 as D (5 bases). Trimming took off 1 base at V and 10 bases at J, with 11 bases between the two ends. In germline, CDR1 is SGHAT, CDR2 FQNNGV. The CDR3 has 13 amino acids. CDR3 sequence (DNA): TGTGCCAGCAGCTTAGTCGGGATGCGGGAGCAGTTCTTC. Protein: CASSLVGMREQFF. Using reference TRBV11-2 and TRBJ2-1 for the parts outside the CDR3, the full variable domain is EAGVAQSPRYKIIEKRQSVAFWCNPISGHATLYWYQQILGQGPKLLIQFQNNGVVDDSQLPKDRFSAERLKGVDSTLKIQPAKLEDSAVYLCASSLVGMREQFFGPGTRLTVL.

This clonotype was observed once. Possible read error: a much larger clone is one base away. V is TRBV20-1 and J is TRBJ2-3; D is undetermined. CDR3 size: 12 residues. CDR1 DFQATT and CDR2 SNEGSKA come from the germline V gene (reference sequence). The CDR3 region is CGVGDNTDTQYF. CDR3 sequence (DNA): TGCGGTGTTGGGGATAACACAGATACGCAGTATTTT.